This T cell receptor beta chain was profiled in a study of blood T cell repertoires in COVID-19. The J segment lost 3 bases and the V segment lost 5 bases, leaving 8 bases of the junction unmatched. This CDR3 has 15 residues. The germline V gene encodes CDR1 LGHDT and CDR2 YNNKEL (reference sequence). The assay was immunoSEQ multiplex PCR, and TCRdb's table has in-frame clones only and misses some. The data show over 200,000 clones, 75% to 90% seen once. This clonotype was obtained from a woman aged 25 to 39 who had been exposed to COVID-19. The specimen sequenced was PBMCs or T cells enriched from blood (not recorded which). The chain combines TRBV3-1 (or the pseudogene TRBV3-2) with TRBJ1-1, with 8 nucleotides matching TRBD1. CDR3 bases: TGTGCCAGCAGCAACCCCACAGGGGGTGACACTGAAGCTTTCTTT. This translates into CASSNPTGGDTEAFF.